The clone carrying this T cell receptor (beta chain) was seen a few times. Since a much larger clone is just one base distant, this may be a read error. The PCR employed 60 Vbeta primers together with 13 Jbeta primers. The assay was immunoSEQ multiplex PCR, and TCRdb's table has in-frame clones only and misses some. The data hold under 70,000 clones, with 55% to 80% observed a single time. The data were taken from a study of cytomegalovirus exposure and HLA in healthy donors. CDR1 and CDR2 from the germline V gene are SSHAT and FNYEAQ (reference sequence). V shed 6 bases and J 4 bases; nucleotides not matched to a gene: 2. The CDR3 has 12 residues.

The TCR was taken from a woman younger than 45 in good health and CMV-seronegative. V is TRBV7-7 and J is TRBJ1-1; 7 nucleotides agree with TRBD1. Sequences were obtained from PBMCs. CDR3 amino acids: CASRTGTTEAFF. The CDR3 DNA reads TGTGCCAGCAGGACAGGGACCACTGAAGCTTTCTTT.